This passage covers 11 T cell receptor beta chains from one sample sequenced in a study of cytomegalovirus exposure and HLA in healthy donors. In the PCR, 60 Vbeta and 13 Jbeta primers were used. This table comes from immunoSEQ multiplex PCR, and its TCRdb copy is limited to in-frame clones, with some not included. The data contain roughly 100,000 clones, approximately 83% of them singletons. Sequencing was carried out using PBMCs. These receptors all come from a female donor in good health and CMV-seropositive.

The chain's CDR3 is CASSYGTGNEQYF. Here the CDR3 DNA reads TGCGCCAGCAGCTACGGGACAGGGAACGAGCAGTACTTC. The V call is TRBV5-1, the J call TRBJ2-7; 9 bases fit TRBD1. CDR1 SGHRS and CDR2 YFSETQ come from the germline V gene. The CDR3 runs 13 residues. The trim removed 3 bases at V and 5 bases at J, leaving 3 bases unmatched.

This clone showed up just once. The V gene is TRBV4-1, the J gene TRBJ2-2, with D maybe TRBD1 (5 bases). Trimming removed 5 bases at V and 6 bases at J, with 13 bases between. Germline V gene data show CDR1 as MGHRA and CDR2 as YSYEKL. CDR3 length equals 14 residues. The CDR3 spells CASSAQGSPGELFF. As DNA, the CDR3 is TGCGCCAGCAGCGCGCAGGGATCCCCCGGGGAGCTGTTTTTT.

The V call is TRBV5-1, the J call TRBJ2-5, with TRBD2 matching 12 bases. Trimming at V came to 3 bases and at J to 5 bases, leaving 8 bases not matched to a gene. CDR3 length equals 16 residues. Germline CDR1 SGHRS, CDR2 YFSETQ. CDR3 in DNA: TGCGCCAGCAGCTCGGACGGACTAGCGGGGTGGGAGACCCAGTACTTC. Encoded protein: CASSSDGLAGWETQYF.

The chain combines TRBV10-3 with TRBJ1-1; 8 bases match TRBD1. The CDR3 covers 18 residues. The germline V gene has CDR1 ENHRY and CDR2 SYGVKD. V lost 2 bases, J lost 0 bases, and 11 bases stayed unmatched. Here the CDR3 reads CAISESPLGTGVNTEAFF. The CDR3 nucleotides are TGTGCCATCAGTGAGAGTCCCTTAGGGACAGGAGTGAACACTGAAGCTTTCTTT.

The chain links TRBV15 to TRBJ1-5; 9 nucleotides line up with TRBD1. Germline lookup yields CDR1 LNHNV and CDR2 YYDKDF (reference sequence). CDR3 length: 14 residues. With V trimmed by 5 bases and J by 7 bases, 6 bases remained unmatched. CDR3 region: CATSPWTGAQPQHF. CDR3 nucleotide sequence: TGTGCCACCAGCCCCTGGACAGGGGCCCAGCCCCAGCATTTT.

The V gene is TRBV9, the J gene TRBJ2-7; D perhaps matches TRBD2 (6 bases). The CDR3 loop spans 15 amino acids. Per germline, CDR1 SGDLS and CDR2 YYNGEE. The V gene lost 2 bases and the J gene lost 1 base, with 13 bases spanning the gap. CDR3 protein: CASSVASASSYEQYF. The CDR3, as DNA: TGTGCCAGCAGCGTCGCTAGCGCTAGTTCCTACGAGCAGTACTTC. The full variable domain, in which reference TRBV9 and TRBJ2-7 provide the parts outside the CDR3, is DSGVTQTPKHLITATGQRVTLRCSPRSGDLSVYWYQQSLDQGLQFLIQYYNGEERAKGNILERFSAQQFPDLHSELNLSSLELGDSALYFCASSVASASSYEQYFGPGTRLTVT.

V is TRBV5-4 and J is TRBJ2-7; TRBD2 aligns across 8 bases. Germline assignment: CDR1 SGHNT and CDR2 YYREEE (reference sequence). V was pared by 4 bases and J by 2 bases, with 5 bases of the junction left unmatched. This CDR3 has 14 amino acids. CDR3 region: CASSRSAGAYEQYF. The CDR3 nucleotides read TGTGCCAGCAGCCGTTCAGCGGGGGCCTACGAGCAGTACTTC.

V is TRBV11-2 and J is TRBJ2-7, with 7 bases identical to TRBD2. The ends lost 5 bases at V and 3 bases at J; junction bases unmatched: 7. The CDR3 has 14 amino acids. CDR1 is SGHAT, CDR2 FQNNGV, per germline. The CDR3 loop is CASSRGGGGYEQYF. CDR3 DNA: TGTGCCAGCAGCCGTGGTGGGGGGGGCTACGAGCAGTACTTC.

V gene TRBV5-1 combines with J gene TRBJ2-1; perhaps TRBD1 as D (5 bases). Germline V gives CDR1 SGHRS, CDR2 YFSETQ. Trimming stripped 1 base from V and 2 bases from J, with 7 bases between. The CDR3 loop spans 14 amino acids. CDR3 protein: CASSLRQPYNEQFF. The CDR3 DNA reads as TGCGCCAGCAGCTTGCGACAGCCCTACAATGAGCAGTTCTTC.

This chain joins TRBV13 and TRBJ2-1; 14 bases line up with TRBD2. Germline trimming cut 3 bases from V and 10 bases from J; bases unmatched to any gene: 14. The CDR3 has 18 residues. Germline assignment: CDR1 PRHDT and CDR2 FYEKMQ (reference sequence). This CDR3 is CASSFSDPLGLAGEEQFF. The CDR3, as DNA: TGTGCCAGCAGCTTTAGCGACCCTTTGGGACTAGCGGGAGAGGAGCAGTTCTTC.

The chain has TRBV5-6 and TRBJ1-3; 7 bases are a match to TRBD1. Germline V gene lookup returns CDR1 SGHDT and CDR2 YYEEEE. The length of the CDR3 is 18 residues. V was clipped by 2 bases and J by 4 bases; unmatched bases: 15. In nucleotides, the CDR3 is TGTGCCAGCAGCTTCGAGACAGGGAGCTCTGTGTGGGGAAACACCATATATTTT. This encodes CASSFETGSSVWGNTIYF. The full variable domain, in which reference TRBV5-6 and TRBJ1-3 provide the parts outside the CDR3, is DAGVTQSPTHLIKTRGQQVTLRCSPKSGHDTVSWYQQALGQGPQFIFQYYEEEERQRGNFPDRFSGHQFPNYSSELNVNALLLGDSALYLCASSFETGSSVWGNTIYFGEGSWLTVV.